This T cell receptor (beta chain) was recovered during a study of OX40 agonist ivuxolimab in advanced cancers. As for the study in general: Six ivuxolimab dose levels, 0.01 to 10 mg/kg, were given intravenously every 2 weeks.

Sequencing used immunoSEQ multiplex PCR; TCRdb keeps in-frame clones, though not all of them. The sample consists of 65,000 to 90,000 clones, 85% to 90% of them appearing once. The germline V gene has CDR1 SNHLY and CDR2 FYNNEI. This CDR3 comprises 12 residues. The V gene lost 5 bases and the J gene lost 2 bases, with 6 bases spanning the gap. The receptor was isolated from an adult with an advanced solid tumor such as melanoma, head and neck, liver or kidney cancer. The rearrangement uses TRBV2 and TRBJ1-2; D is ambiguous. Material: CD4+ or CD8+ T cells sorted from blood, obtained in a trial of the OX40 agonist ivuxolimab. CDR3 sequence reads: CASSRENYGYTF. The CDR3 DNA reads as TGTGCCAGCAGTCGGGAGAACTATGGCTACACCTTC.